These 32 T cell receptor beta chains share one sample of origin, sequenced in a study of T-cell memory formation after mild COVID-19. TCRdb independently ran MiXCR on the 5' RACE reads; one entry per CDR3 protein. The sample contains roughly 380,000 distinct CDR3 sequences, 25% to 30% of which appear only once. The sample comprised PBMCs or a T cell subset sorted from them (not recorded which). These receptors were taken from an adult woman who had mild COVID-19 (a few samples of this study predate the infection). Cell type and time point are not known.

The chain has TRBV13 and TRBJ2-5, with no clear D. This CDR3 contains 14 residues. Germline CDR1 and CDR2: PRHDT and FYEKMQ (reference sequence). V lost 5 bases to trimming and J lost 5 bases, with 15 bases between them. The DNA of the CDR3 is TGTGCCAGCAGCCCTTTGGACCGGTGGGAGACCCAGTACTTC. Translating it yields CASSPLDRWETQYF.

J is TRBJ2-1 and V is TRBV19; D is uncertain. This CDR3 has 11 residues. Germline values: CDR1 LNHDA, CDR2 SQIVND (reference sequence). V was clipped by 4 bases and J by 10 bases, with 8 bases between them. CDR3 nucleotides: TGTGCCAGTAGTACCCCCAGGGAGCAGTTCTTC. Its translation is CASSTPREQFF.

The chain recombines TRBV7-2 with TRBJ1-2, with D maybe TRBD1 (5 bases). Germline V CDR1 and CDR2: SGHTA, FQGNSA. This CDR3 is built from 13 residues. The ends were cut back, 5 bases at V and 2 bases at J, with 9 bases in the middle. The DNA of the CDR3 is TGTGCCAGCAGCACCAGGGTAAACTATGGCTACACCTTC. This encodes CASSTRVNYGYTF.

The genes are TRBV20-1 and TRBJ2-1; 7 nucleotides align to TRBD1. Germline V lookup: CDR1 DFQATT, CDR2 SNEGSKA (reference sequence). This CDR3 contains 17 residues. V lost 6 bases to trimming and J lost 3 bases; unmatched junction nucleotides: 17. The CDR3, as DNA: TGCAGTGCGCCCGTTCTGTTTAGGACAGGCCTCTACAATGAGCAGTTCTTC. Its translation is CSAPVLFRTGLYNEQFF.

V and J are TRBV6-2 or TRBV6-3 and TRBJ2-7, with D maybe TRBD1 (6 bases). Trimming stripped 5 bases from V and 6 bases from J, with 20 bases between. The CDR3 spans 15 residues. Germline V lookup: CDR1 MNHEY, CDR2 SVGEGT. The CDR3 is CASSVFRTGNFEQYF. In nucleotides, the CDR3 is TGTGCCAGCAGTGTTTTCCGAACAGGGAATTTCGAGCAGTACTTC.

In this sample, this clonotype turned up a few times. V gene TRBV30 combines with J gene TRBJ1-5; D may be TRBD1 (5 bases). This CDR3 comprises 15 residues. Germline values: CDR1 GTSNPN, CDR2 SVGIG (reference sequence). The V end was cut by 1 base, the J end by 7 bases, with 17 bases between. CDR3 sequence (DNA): TGTGCCTGGAGTGAGGGAGCAGGGCCGGGGCAGCCCCAGCATTTT. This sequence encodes CAWSEGAGPGQPQHF.

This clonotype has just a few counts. CDR3 DNA sequence: TGTGCCAGGGACAGGGGCACAGATACGCAGTATTTT. It is translated as CARDRGTDTQYF. This chain links TRBV7-2 with TRBJ2-3, with 8 bases matching TRBD1. Germline V gene sequence: CDR1 SGHTA, CDR2 FQGNSA. This CDR3 comprises 12 residues. The ends lost 9 bases at V and 1 base at J; junction bases unmatched: 0.

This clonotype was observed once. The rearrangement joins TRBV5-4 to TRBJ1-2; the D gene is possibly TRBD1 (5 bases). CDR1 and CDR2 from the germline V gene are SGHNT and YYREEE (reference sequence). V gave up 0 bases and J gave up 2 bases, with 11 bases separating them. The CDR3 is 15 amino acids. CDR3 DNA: TGTGCCAGCAGCTTGGTTTCTCCAGGGAACTATGGCTACACCTTC. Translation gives CASSLVSPGNYGYTF.

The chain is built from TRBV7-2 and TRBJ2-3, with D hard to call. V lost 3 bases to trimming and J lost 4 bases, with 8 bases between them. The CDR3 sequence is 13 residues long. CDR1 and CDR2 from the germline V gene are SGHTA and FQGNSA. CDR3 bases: TGTGCCAGCAGCTTGACGACACCAGATACGCAGTATTTT. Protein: CASSLTTPDTQYF. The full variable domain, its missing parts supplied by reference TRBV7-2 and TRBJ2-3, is GAGVSQSPSNKVTEKGKDVELRCDPISGHTALYWYRQSLGQGLEFLIYFQGNSAPDKSGLPSDRFSAERTGGSVSTLTIQRTQQEDSAVYLCASSLTTPDTQYFGPGTRLTVL.

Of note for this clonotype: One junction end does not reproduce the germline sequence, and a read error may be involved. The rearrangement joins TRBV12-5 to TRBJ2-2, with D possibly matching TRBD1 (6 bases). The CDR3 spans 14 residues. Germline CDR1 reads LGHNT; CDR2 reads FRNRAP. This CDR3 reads CAGGTGFGTGELFF. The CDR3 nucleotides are TGTGCTGGTGGTACAGGGTTTGGCACCGGGGAGCTGTTTTTT.

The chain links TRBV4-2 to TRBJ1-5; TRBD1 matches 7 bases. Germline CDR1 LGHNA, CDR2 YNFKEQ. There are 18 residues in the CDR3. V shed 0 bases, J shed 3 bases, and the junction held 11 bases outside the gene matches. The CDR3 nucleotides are TGTGCCAGCAGCCAAGATAGACAGGGCGGCGGGGACAATCAGCCCCAGCATTTT. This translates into CASSQDRQGGGDNQPQHF.

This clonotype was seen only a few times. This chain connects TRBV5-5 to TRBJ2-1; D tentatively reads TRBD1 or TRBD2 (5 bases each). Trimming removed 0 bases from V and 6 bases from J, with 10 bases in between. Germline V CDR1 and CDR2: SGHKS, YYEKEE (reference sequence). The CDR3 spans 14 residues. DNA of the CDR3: TGTGCCAGCAGCTTGGGGCCCGGGGCCAATGAGCAGTTCTTC. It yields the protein CASSLGPGANEQFF.

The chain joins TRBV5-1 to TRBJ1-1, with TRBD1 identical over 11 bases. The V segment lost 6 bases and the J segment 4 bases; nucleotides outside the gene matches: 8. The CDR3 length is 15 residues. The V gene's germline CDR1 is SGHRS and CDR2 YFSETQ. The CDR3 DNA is TGCGCCAGCATCCCTGGACAGGGGGCGGGCACTGAAGCTTTCTTT. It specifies CASIPGQGAGTEAFF.

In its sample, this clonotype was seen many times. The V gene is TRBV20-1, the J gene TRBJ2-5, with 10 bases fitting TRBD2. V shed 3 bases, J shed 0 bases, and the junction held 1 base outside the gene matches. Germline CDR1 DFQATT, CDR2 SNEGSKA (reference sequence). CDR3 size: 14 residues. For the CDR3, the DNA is TGCAGTGCTAGGACTAGCGGGCACCAAGAGACCCAGTACTTC. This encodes CSARTSGHQETQYF.

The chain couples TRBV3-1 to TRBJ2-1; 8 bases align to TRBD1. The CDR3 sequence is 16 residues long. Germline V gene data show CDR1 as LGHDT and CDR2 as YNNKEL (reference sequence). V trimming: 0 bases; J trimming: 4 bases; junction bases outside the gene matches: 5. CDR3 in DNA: TGTGCCAGCAGCCAAGATTTGGACAGGGCGTACAATGAGCAGTTCTTC. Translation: CASSQDLDRAYNEQFF.

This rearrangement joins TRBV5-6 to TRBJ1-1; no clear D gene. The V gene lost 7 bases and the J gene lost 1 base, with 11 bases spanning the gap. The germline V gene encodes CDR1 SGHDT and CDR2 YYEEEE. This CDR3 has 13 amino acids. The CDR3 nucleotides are TGTGCCAGCGGACCCTTTGGGAACACTGAAGCTTTCTTT. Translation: CASGPFGNTEAFF.

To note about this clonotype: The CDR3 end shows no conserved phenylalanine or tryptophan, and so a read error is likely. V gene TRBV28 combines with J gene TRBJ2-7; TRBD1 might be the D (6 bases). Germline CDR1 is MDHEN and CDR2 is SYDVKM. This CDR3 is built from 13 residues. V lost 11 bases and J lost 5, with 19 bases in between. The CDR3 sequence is CAANRVGINEQYL. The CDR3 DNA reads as TGTGCCGCAAACAGGGTTGGTATTAACGAGCAGTACCTC.

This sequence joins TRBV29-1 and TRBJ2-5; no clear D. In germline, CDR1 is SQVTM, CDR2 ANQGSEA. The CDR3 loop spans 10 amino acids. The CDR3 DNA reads TGCACCACTCGGAAGGAGACCCAGTACTTC. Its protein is CTTRKETQYF.

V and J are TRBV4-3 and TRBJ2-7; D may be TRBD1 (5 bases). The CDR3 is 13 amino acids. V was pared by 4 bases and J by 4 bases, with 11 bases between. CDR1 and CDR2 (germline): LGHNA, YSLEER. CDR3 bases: TGCGCCAGCAGCCGGGGCCTCGGGTACGAGCAGTACTTC. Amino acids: CASSRGLGYEQYF.

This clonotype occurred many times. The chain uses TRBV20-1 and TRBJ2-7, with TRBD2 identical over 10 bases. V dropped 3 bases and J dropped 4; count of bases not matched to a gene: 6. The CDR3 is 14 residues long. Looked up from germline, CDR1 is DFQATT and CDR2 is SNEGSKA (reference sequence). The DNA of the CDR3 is TGCAGTGCTAGCCCCGGGACTAGCGCGTACGAGCAGTACTTC. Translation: CSASPGTSAYEQYF.

The CDR3 bases are TGTGCCAGCAGCTTAGAAGCTCGTGGCTACACCTTC. Translating it yields CASSLEARGYTF. The rearrangement links TRBV7-9 to TRBJ1-2, with D uncertain. Germline assignment: CDR1 SEHNR and CDR2 FQNEAQ (reference sequence). The CDR3 contains 12 residues. Trimming took off 1 base at V and 7 bases at J, with 7 bases between the two ends.

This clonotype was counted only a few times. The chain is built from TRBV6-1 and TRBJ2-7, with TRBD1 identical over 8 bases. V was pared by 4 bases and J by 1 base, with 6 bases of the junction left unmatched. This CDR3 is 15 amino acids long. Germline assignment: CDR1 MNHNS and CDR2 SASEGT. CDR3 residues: CASSASGTGSYEQYF. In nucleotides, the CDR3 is TGTGCCAGCAGTGCTTCCGGGACAGGATCCTACGAGCAGTACTTC.

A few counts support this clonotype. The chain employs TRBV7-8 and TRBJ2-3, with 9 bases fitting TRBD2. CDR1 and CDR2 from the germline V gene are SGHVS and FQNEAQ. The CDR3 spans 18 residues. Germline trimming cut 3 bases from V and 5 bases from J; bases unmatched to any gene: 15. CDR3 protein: CASSFSRLAGRVEDTQYF. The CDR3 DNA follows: TGTGCCAGCAGCTTTTCCAGGCTAGCGGGACGAGTGGAAGATACGCAGTATTTT.

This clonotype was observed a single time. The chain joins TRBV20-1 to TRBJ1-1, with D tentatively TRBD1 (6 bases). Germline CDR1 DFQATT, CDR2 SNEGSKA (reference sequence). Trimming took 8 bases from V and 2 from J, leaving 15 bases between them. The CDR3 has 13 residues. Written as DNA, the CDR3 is TGCAGTCTAACCAAAGGGGGTAACACTGAAGCTTTCTTT. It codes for CSLTKGGNTEAFF.

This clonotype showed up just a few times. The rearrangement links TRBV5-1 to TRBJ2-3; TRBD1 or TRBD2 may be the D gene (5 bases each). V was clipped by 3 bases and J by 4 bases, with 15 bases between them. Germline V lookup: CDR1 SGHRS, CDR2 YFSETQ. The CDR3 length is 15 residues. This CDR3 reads CASSSGTLGSDTQYF. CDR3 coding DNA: TGCGCCAGCAGCTCCGGGACCCTGGGCTCAGATACGCAGTATTTT.

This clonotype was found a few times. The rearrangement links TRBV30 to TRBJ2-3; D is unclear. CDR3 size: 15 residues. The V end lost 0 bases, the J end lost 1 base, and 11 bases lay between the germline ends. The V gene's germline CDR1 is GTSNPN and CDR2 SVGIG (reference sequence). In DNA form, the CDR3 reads TGTGCCTGGAGTGTACTCTCCGGACGCACAGATACGCAGTATTTT. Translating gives CAWSVLSGRTDTQYF. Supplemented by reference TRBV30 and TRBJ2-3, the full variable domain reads SQTIHQWPATLVQPVGSPLSLECTVEGTSNPNLYWYRQAAGRGLQLLFYSVGIGQISSEVPQNLSASRPQDRQFILSSKKLLLSDSGFYLCAWSVLSGRTDTQYFGPGTRLTVL.

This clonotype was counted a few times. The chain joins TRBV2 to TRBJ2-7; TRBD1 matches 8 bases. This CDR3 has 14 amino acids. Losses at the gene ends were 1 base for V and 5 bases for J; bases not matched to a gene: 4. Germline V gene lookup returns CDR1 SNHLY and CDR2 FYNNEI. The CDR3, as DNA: TGTGCCAGCAGTGAAGGGACAGGGCCCCACGAGCAGTACTTC. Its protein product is CASSEGTGPHEQYF.

The CDR3 DNA reads as TGTGCCAGCTCACCACGGTCAGCCCAAGAGACCCAGTACTTC. This gives the protein CASSPRSAQETQYF. The V call is TRBV18, the J call TRBJ2-5; D is unclear. Between the trimmed V and J ends, which lost 1 base and 1 base, there was a span of 7 bases. The CDR3 covers 14 residues. Germline V lookup: CDR1 KGHSH, CDR2 LQKENI.

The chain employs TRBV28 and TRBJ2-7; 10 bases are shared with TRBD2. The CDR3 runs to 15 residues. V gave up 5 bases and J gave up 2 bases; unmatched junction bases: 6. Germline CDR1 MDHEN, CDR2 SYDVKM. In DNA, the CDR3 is TGTGCCAGCAGTCCCAGCGGGAGGGCCACCTACGAGCAGTACTTC. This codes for CASSPSGRATYEQYF. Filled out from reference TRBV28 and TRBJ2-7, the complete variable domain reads DVKVTQSSRYLVKRTGEKVFLECVQDMDHENMFWYRQDPGLGLRLIYFSYDVKMKEKGDIPEGYSVSREKKERFSLILESASTNQTSMYLCASSPSGRATYEQYFGPGTRLTVT.

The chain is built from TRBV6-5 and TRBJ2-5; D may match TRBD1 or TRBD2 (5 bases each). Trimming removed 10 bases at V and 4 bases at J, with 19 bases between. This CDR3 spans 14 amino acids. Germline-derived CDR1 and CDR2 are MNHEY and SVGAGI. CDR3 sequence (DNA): TGTGCCACCAGATCCCGGGGCAGAGGAGAGACCCAGTACTTC. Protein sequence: CATRSRGRGETQYF.

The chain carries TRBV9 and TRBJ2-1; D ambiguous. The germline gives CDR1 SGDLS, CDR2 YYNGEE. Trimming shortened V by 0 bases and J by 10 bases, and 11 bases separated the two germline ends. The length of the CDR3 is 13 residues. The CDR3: CASSVVLAGEQFF. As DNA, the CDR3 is TGTGCCAGCAGCGTAGTTTTGGCTGGAGAGCAGTTCTTC.

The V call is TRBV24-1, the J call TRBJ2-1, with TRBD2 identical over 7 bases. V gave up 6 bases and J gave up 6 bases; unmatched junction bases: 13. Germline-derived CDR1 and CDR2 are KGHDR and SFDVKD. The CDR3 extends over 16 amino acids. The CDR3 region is CATSPSGEGPGNEQFF. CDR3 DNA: TGTGCCACCAGTCCCTCTGGGGAGGGCCCGGGCAATGAGCAGTTCTTC.